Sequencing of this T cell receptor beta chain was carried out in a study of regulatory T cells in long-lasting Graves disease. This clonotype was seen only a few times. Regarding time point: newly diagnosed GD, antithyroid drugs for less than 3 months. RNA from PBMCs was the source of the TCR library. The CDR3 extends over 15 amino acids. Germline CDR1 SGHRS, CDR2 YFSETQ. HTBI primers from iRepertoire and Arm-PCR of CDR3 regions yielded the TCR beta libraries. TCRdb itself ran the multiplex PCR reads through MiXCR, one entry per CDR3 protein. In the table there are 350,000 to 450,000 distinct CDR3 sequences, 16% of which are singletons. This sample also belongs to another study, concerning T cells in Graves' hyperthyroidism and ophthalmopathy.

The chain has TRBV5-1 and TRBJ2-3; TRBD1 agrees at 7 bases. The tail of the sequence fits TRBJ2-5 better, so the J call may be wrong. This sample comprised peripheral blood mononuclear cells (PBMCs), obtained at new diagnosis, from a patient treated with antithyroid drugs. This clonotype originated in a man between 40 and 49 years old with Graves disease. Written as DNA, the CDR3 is TGCGCCAGCAGCGGCTTGACAGGGAGCACAGAGACCCAGTACTTC. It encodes CASSGLTGSTETQYF.